Listed below are T cell receptor beta chains from one sample, sequenced in a study of identical twins. TCRdb re-derived calls from the 5' RACE reads in MiXCR, one entry per CDR3 protein. The sample has over 500,000 distinct CDR3 sequences, approximately 22% seen once. The same sample was also studied in work on T cells expressing NK-cell markers.

Material for sequencing was CD4+ T cells sorted from blood. All receptors derive from a young woman in good health. Each CDR3 is given with its conserved first and last residue. The D gene is left open where the match is weak. The size entry is marked missing in some rows and otherwise reads once, few, many or a size class.

size: -; D: -; V: TRBV7-2; J: TRBJ2-3; CDR3: CASSVKRGPDTQYF; DNA: TGTGCCAGCAGCGTAAAACGGGGCCCAGATACGCAGTATTTT
size: few; D: TRBD1; V: TRBV30; J: TRBJ2-4; CDR3: CAWTATGGLIQYF; DNA: TGTGCCTGGACCGCGACAGGGGGCCTCATTCAGTACTTC
size: few; D: -; V: TRBV20-1; J: TRBJ1-2; CDR3: CSASDRKYGYTF; DNA: TGCAGTGCAAGCGACAGGAAGTATGGCTACACCTTC
size: few; D: TRBD1; V: TRBV5-1; J: TRBJ2-7; CDR3: CASSLMGQADVEQYF; DNA: TGCGCCAGCAGCTTGATGGGACAGGCAGATGTAGAGCAGTACTTC
size: -; D: -; V: TRBV18; J: TRBJ2-2; CDR3: CASSPEQQNTGELFF; DNA: TGTGCCAGCTCACCAGAGCAGCAGAACACCGGGGAGCTGTTTTTT
size: many; D: TRBD1; V: TRBV5-1; J: TRBJ2-7; CDR3: CASSLEFRGPSYEQYF; DNA: TGCGCCAGCAGCTTGGAATTCAGGGGGCCCTCCTACGAGCAGTACTTC
size: many; D: TRBD2; V: TRBV29-1; J: TRBJ2-7; CDR3: CSVGLAAPYEQYF; DNA: TGCAGCGTTGGACTAGCGGCGCCCTACGAGCAGTACTTC
size: -; D: -; V: TRBV20-1; J: TRBJ2-3; CDR3: CSARVEGTDTQYF; DNA: TGCAGTGCCAGAGTCGAAGGCACAGATACGCAGTATTTT
size: few; D: TRBD2; V: TRBV4-3; J: TRBJ2-3; CDR3: CASSQAGAGASTDTQYF; DNA: TGCGCCAGCAGCCAAGCCGGAGCGGGAGCGAGCACAGATACGCAGTATTTT
size: -; D: -; V: TRBV18; J: TRBJ1-1; CDR3: CASSPPGLREAFF; DNA: TGTGCCAGCTCACCACCGGGTTTACGTGAAGCTTTCTTT